Following are 11 T cell receptor beta chains from one sample sequenced in a study of CD8+CD57+ T cells in acquired aplastic anemia. The template used for profiling TCR beta VDJ and CDR3 was genomic DNA. A single record per CDR3 protein comes from TCRdb applying MiXCR to the reads. The table records over 100,000 distinct CDR3 sequences, around two fifths of them present only once. The sequenced material came from sorted CD4+, CD8+, or CD8+CD57+ T cells (not recorded which) from PBMCs. The receptors come from a human donor in good health, serving as a control.

The V gene is TRBV9, the J gene TRBJ2-7; D remains ambiguous. This CDR3 spans 14 amino acids. Germline CDR1 is SGDLS and CDR2 is YYNGEE. V was shortened by 7 bases and J by 6 bases, with 20 bases between the two germline ends. In nucleotides, the CDR3 is TGTGCCAGCCCAGAGCCCCGGTCGGTATGCGAGCAGTACTTC. Translation gives CASPEPRSVCEQYF.

This clonotype showed up many times. The chain is built from TRBV5-5 and TRBJ1-5; TRBD1 might be the D (6 bases). Germline lookup yields CDR1 SGHKS and CDR2 YYEKEE (reference sequence). This CDR3 is 15 amino acids long. V lost 3 bases and J lost 3, with 13 bases in between. As DNA, the CDR3 is TGTGCCAGCAGCTCACAGGGTCTTGACAATCAGCCCCAGCATTTT. Its protein product is CASSSQGLDNQPQHF.

Many counts were recorded for this clonotype. V is TRBV20-1 and J is TRBJ2-1, with TRBD2 as a possible D gene (7 bases). The CDR3 length is 13 residues. V lost 6 bases, J lost 4 bases, and 13 bases lay in between. From germline, CDR1 is DFQATT and CDR2 SNEGSKA (reference sequence). The CDR3 DNA follows: TGCAGTGCGGGGGGGGGGCTGTACAATGAGCAGTTCTTC. This translates into CSAGGGLYNEQFF.

In this sample, this clonotype turned up many times. The chain employs TRBV7-8 and TRBJ2-1; D is undetermined. The CDR3 is 15 residues long. Germline-derived CDR1 and CDR2 are SGHVS and FQNEAQ. V was trimmed by 4 bases and J by 9 bases, leaving 19 bases between them. In nucleotides, the CDR3 is TGTGCCAGCAGCTCCCCCGGTGTTAGTGTCCGTGAGCAGTTCTTC. The encoded protein is CASSSPGVSVREQFF.

The chain carries TRBV11-1 and TRBJ2-7; 11 bases fit TRBD2. CDR1 SGHAT and CDR2 FQDESV come from the germline V gene (reference sequence). This CDR3 comprises 17 residues. V shed 1 base and J 3 bases; nucleotides not matched to a gene: 8. CDR3 protein: CASSLGSRTSGSYEQYF. CDR3 sequence (DNA): TGTGCCAGCAGCTTAGGAAGTAGAACTAGCGGGAGCTACGAGCAGTACTTC.

This chain connects TRBV24-1 to TRBJ2-5; D is undetermined. The V end was cut by 9 bases, the J end by 2 bases, with 12 bases between. The CDR3 loop spans 13 amino acids. Germline lookup yields CDR1 KGHDR and CDR2 SFDVKD. The DNA for the CDR3 is TGTGCCACCGGTGGGCCAGGACAAGAGACCCAGTACTTC. It codes for CATGGPGQETQYF.

The chain has TRBV5-1 and TRBJ1-6, with 9 nucleotides matching TRBD1. This CDR3 has 15 residues. The germline V gene has CDR1 SGHRS and CDR2 YFSETQ. V gave up 4 bases and J gave up 10 bases; unmatched junction bases: 9. The DNA of the CDR3 is TGCGCCAGCAGCCTATTACGGACAGGGGAATCACCCCTCCACTTT. This encodes CASSLLRTGESPLHF.

As concerns this clonotype: This could be a read error, since a much larger clone is one nucleotide away. This chain uses TRBV6-4 with TRBJ2-7, with TRBD1 identical over 8 bases. Trimming took 6 bases from V and 5 from J; bases not matched to a gene: 9. Germline V CDR1 and CDR2: MRHNA, SNTAGT. The CDR3 runs 14 residues. The CDR3 region has the DNA TGTGCCAGCAGCATCCGACAGGGGAACCACGAGCAGTACTTC. Translating it yields CASSIRQGNHEQYF.

This clonotype was recorded at least ten times. The genes are TRBV2 and TRBJ1-2; D not resolved. Per the germline V gene, CDR1 is SNHLY and CDR2 is FYNNEI. Trimming left V 5 bases short and J 13 bases short, with 17 bases between. The CDR3 is 12 residues long. CDR3 nucleotide sequence: TGTGCCAGCAGTCCGTCGACCGACCTGCTCACCTTC. Translated: CASSPSTDLLTF.

This clonotype was found many times. This rearrangement joins TRBV5-1 to TRBJ1-2; 10 nucleotides match TRBD1. This CDR3 contains 15 residues. V gave up 4 bases and J gave up 8 bases; unmatched junction bases: 11. Germline CDR1 reads SGHRS; CDR2 reads YFSETQ. The CDR3 bases are TGCGCCAGCAGCCTGAACCCGACAGGGGGCTTGGGCTACACCTTC. It yields the protein CASSLNPTGGLGYTF. Combining the CDR3 with reference TRBV5-1 and TRBJ1-2 gives the whole variable domain KAGVTQTPRYLIKTRGQQVTLSCSPISGHRSVSWYQQTPGQGLQFLFEYFSETQRNKGNFPGRFSGRQFSNSRSEMNVSTLELGDSALYLCASSLNPTGGLGYTFGSGTRLTVV.

Ten or more counts support this clonotype. The rearrangement links TRBV5-1 to TRBJ1-2, with TRBD1 identical over 10 bases. CDR1 and CDR2 from the germline V gene are SGHRS and YFSETQ. This CDR3 is 16 amino acids long. V lost 0 bases, J lost 8 bases, and 10 bases stayed unmatched. The CDR3 region has the DNA TGCGCCAGCAGCTTGGAACCTCCGGACAGGGGGGGAGGCTACACCTTC. Amino acid sequence: CASSLEPPDRGGGYTF.